This entry concerns a single TCR beta chain. Its antigen is currently unknown. Repertoires were generated with immunoSEQ multiplex PCR, while TCRdb's copy carries only in-frame clones and drops some. The sample shows some 140,000 clones, about 86% of them seen only once. This record belongs to a study of cytomegalovirus exposure and HLA in healthy donors. The study, taken as a whole, reports: Subsequent analysis found a tendency for first-cohort TCR clusters to co-occur within the 95 to 150 validation repertoires. For cytomegalovirus status, the classifier reportedly gave diagnoses with high specificity and sensitivity.

The donors formed part of the roughly 120-subject validation cohort, distinct from the 666-subject first cohort. V lost 0 bases and J lost 6, with 9 bases in between. This CDR3 region has 13 residues. CDR1 is MNHEY and CDR2 is SMNVEV in the germline V gene (reference sequence). This rearrangement joins TRBV27 to TRBJ2-7; perhaps TRBD1 as D (6 bases). Specimen: PBMCs. The clonotype originates from a human donor in good health. This CDR3 is CASSLSTGLEQYF. CDR3 bases: TGTGCCAGCAGTTTATCGACAGGTCTCGAGCAGTACTTC.